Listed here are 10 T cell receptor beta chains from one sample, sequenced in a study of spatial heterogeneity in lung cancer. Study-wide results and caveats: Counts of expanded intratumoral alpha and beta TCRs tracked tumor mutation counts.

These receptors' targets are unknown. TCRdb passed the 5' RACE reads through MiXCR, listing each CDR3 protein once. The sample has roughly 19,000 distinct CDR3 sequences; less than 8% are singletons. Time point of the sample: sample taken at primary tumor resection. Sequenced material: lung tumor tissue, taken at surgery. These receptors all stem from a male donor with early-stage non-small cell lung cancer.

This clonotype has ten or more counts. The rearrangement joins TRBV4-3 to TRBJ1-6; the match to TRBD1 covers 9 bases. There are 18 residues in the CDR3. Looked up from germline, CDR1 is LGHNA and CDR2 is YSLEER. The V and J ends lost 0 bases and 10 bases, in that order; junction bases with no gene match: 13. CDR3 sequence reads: CASSQDWGPGQGKSPLHF. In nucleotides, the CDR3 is TGCGCCAGCAGCCAAGATTGGGGCCCTGGACAGGGGAAATCACCCCTCCACTTT.

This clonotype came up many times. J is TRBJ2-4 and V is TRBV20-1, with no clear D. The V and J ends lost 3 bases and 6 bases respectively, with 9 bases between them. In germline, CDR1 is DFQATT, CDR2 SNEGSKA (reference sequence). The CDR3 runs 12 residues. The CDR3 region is CSARARRNIQYF. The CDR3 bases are TGCAGTGCTAGGGCGCGAAGAAACATTCAGTACTTC.

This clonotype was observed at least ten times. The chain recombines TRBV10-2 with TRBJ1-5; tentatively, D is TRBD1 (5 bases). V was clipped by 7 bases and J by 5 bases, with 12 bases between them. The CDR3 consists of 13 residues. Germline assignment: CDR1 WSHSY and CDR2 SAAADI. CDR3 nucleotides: TGCGCCAGCAAAGGCGGGACCGATCAGCCCCAGCATTTT. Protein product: CASKGGTDQPQHF.

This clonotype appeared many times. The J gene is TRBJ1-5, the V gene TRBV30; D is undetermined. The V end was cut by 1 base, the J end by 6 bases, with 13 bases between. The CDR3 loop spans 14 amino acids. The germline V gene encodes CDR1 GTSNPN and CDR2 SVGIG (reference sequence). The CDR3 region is CAWSEGPRGQPQHF. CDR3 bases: TGTGCCTGGAGTGAAGGTCCCCGGGGTCAGCCCCAGCATTTT.

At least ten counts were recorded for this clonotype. Written as DNA, the CDR3 is TGTGCCAGCAGCTTTGATACGATGGGCGGCCGGGAGCAGTACTTC. This gives the protein CASSFDTMGGREQYF. The chain combines TRBV7-9 with TRBJ2-7; the D is unclear. Germline lookup yields CDR1 SEHNR and CDR2 FQNEAQ (reference sequence). The CDR3 has 15 residues. Trimming shortened V by 3 bases and J by 7 bases, and 19 bases separated the two germline ends.

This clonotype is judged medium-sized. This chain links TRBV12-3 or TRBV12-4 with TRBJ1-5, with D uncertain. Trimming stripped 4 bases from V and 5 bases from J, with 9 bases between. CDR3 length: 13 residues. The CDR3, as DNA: TGTGCCAGCAGTTCTCTGGACGATCAGCCCCAGCATTTT. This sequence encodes CASSSLDDQPQHF.

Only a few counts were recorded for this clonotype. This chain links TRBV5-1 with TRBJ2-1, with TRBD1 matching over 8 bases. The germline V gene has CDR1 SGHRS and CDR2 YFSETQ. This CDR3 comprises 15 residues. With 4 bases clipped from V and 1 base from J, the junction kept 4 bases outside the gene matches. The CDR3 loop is CASSDQGASYNEQFF. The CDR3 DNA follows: TGCGCCAGCAGCGATCAGGGGGCTTCCTACAATGAGCAGTTCTTC. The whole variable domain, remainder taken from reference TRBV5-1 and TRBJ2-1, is KAGVTQTPRYLIKTRGQQVTLSCSPISGHRSVSWYQQTPGQGLQFLFEYFSETQRNKGNFPGRFSGRQFSNSRSEMNVSTLELGDSALYLCASSDQGASYNEQFFGPGTRLTVL.

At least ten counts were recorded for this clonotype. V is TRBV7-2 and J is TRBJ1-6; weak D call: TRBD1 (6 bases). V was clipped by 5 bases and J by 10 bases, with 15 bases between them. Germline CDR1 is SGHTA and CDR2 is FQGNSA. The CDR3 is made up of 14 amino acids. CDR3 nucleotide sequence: TGTGCCAGCAGCCCTAGGGGGGTTGGATCACCCCTCCACTTT. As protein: CASSPRGVGSPLHF.

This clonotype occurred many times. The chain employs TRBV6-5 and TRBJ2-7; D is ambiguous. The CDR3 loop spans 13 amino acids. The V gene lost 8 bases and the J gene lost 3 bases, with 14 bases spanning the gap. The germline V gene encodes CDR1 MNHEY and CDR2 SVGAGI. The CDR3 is CASGWTAGYEQYF. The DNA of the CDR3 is TGTGCCAGCGGCTGGACGGCTGGCTACGAGCAGTACTTC.

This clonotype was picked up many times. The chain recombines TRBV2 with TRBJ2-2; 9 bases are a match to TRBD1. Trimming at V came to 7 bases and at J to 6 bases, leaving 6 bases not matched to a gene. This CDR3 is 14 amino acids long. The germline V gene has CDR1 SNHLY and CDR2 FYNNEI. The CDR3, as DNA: TGTGCCAGCATGGGGACAGGGTCGGCCGGGGAGCTGTTTTTT. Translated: CASMGTGSAGELFF.